This T cell receptor beta chain came from a study of T cell repertoires in aging, cancer and after chemotherapy. The template was genomic DNA from peripheral blood, not RNA. TRB rearrangements spanning V, D and J were amplified using mixed TRB-A/B primers. In TCRdb, the multiplex PCR reads were re-called with MiXCR into one record per CDR3 protein. The table shows about 6,600 distinct CDR3 sequences, with 22% occurring only once. CDR1 and CDR2 (germline): LGHNA, YNFKEQ. With 1 base clipped from V and 10 bases from J, the junction kept 5 bases outside the gene matches. This CDR3 comprises 15 residues. The chain recombines TRBV4-2 with TRBJ2-1; 12 bases agree with TRBD2. Sequenced sample: blood. The sequence derives from a human donor with a blood cancer. CDR3: CASSQGLAGVEEQFF. In DNA form, the CDR3 reads TGTGCCAGCAGCCAAGGACTAGCGGGAGTAGAAGAGCAGTTCTTC.